Below are 3 T cell receptor beta chains sequenced from a single sample in a study of beta chain features in type 1 diabetes. General study points: There was a moderate but significant shortening of TCRB CDR3s in all four CD4+ subsets of Type 1 diabetes patients.

Expressed TCRB transcripts were sequenced because the entire RNA isolate underwent reverse transcription. Here immunoSEQ multiplex PCR was the method, and the copy in TCRdb shows in-frame clones only, minus some. The sample includes 11,000 to 15,000 clones, about 66% of them seen just once. No antigen is known for these receptors. The sample consisted of stem cell memory CD4+ T cells from blood. These receptors all come from a woman aged 18-29 years with type 1 diabetes.

This chain links TRBV6-5 with TRBJ2-7, with TRBD1 identical over 9 bases. There are 15 residues in the CDR3. Germline CDR1 is MNHEY and CDR2 is SVGAGI. Trimming at V came to 0 bases and at J to 7 bases, leaving 7 bases not matched to a gene. Written as DNA, the CDR3 is TGTGCCAGCAGTTACTCGGGGACAGGGTATGAAGAGCAGTACTTC. Translating it yields CASSYSGTGYEEQYF.

In the case of this clone: At one end the junction does not follow the germline gene, possibly because of a read error. This chain links TRBV6-6 with TRBJ2-7; 7 bases agree with TRBD1. Germline V lookup: CDR1 MNHNY, CDR2 SVGAGI (reference sequence). The CDR3 length is 14 residues. CDR3 sequence reads: CASSYEEEGGAPHF. For the CDR3, the DNA is TGTGCCAGCAGTTACGAGGAAGAAGGGGGCGCACCGCACTTC.

The V call is TRBV14, the J call TRBJ1-1; TRBD1 might be the D (5 bases). This CDR3 spans 15 amino acids. Germline V gives CDR1 SGHDN, CDR2 FVKESK. V was pared by 1 base and J by 4 bases, with 13 bases between. CDR3 DNA: TGTGCCAGCAGCCAAGGGTGGTGGGGCGGCACTGAAGCTTTCTTT. It codes for CASSQGWWGGTEAFF.